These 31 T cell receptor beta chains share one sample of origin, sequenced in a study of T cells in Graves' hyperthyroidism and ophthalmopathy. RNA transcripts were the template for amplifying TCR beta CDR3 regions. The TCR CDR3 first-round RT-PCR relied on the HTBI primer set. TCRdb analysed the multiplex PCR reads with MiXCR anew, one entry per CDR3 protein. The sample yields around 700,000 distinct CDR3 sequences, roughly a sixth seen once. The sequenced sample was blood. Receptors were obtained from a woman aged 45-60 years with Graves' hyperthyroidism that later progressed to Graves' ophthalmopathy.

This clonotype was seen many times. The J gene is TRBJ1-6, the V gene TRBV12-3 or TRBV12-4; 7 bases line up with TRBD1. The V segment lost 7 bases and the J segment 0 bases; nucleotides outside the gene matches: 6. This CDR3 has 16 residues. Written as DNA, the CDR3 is TGTGCCAGCAAACTTGGGGACAGCTCCTATAATTCACCCCTCCACTTT. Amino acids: CASKLGDSSYNSPLHF.

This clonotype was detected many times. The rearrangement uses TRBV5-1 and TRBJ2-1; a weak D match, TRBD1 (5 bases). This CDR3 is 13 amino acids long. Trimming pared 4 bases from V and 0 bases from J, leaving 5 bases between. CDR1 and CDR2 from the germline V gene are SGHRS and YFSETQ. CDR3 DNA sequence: TGCGCCAGCAGCGGGGCCTCCTACAATGAGCAGTTCTTC. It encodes CASSGASYNEQFF.

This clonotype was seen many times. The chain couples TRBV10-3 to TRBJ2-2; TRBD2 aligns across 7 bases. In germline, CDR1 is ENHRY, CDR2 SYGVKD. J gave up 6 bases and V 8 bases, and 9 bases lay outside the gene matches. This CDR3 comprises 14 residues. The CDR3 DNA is TGTGCCATCTCTGGCGGGGGTATCTCCGGGGAGCTGTTTTTT. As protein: CAISGGGISGELFF.

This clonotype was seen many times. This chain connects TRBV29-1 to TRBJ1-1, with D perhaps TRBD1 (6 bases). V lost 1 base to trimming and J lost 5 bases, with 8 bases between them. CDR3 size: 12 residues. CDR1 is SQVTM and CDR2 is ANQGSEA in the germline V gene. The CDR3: CSVEGRGTEAFF. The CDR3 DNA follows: TGCAGCGTTGAAGGGAGGGGGACTGAAGCTTTCTTT.

This CDR3 reads CASSVRGGFLDEKLFF. DNA for the CDR3: TGTGCCAGCAGTGTCAGGGGCGGTTTTTTGGATGAAAAACTGTTTTTT. The chain recombines TRBV2 with TRBJ1-4; weak D call: TRBD1 (6 bases). V lost 4 bases, J lost 6 bases, and 18 bases lay in between. The germline V gene encodes CDR1 SNHLY and CDR2 FYNNEI. The CDR3 contains 16 residues.

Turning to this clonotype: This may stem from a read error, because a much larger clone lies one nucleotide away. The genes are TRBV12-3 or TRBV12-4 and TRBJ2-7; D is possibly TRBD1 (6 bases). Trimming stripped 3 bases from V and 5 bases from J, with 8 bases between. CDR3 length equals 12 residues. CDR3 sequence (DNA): TGTGCCAGCAGTTTGCACAGGGACGAGCAGTACGTC. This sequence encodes CASSLHRDEQYV.

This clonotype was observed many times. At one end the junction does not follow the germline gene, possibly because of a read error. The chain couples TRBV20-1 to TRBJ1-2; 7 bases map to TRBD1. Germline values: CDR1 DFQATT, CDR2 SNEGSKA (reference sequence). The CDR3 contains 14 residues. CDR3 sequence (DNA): TGCAGTGCTAGCCGACAGGGTCTCAACTCTGGCTACACCTTC. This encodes CSASRQGLNSGYTF.

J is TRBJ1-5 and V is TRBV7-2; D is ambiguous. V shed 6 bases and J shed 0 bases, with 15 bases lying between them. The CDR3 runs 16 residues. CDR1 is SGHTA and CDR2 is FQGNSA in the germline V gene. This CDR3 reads CASRQRGADSNQPQHF. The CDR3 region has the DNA TGTGCCAGCAGGCAACGGGGTGCGGATAGCAATCAGCCCCAGCATTTT.

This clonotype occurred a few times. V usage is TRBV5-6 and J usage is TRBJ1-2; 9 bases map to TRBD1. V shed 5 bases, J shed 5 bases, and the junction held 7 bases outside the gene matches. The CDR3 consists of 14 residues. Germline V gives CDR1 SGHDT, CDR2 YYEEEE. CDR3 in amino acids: CASRHSGTGYGYTF. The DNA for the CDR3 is TGTGCCAGCAGACACTCCGGGACAGGGTATGGCTACACCTTC. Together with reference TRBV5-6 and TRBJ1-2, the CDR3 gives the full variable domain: DAGVTQSPTHLIKTRGQQVTLRCSPKSGHDTVSWYQQALGQGPQFIFQYYEEEERQRGNFPDRFSGHQFPNYSSELNVNALLLGDSALYLCASRHSGTGYGYTFGSGTRLTVV.

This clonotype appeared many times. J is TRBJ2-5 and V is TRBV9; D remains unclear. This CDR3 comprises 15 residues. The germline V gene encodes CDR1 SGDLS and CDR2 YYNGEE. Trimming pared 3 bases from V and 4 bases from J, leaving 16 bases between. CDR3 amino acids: CASSATSRIRETQYF. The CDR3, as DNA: TGTGCCAGCAGCGCCACCTCAAGGATTAGAGAGACCCAGTACTTC.

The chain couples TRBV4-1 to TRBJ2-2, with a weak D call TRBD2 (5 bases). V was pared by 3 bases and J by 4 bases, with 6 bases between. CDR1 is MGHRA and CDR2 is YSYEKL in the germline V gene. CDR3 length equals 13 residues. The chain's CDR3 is CASSHSVTGELFF. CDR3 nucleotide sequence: TGCGCCAGCAGCCATAGCGTCACCGGGGAGCTGTTTTTT.

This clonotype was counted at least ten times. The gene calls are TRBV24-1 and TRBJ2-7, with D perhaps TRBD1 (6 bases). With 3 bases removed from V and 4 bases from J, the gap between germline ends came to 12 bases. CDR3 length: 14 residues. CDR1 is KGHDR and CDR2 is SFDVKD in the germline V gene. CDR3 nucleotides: TGTGCCACCAGTGATACCGGGACAAGGTACGAGCAGTACTTC. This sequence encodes CATSDTGTRYEQYF.

Here the CDR3 reads CSAAEVETSGNTIYF. In DNA form, the CDR3 reads TGCAGTGCTGCAGAGGTAGAAACCTCTGGAAACACCATATATTTT. J is TRBJ1-3 and V is TRBV20-1; the D is unclear. CDR1 is DFQATT, CDR2 SNEGSKA, per germline (reference sequence). V shed 5 bases and J shed 0 bases, with 14 bases lying between them. CDR3 length equals 15 residues.

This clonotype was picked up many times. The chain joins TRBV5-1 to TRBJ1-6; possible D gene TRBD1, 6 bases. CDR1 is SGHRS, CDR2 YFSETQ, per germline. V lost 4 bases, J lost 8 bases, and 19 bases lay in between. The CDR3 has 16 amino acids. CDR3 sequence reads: CASSDAGGAAYSPLHF. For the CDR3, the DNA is TGCGCCAGCAGCGACGCGGGGGGCGCCGCCTATTCACCCCTCCACTTT.

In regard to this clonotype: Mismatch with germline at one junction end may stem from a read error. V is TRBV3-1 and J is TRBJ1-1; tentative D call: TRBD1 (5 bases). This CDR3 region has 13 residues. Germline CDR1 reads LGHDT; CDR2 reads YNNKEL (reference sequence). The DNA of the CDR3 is TGTGCCAGCAGCCATGCAGGGTCAGCTGAAGCTCTCTTT. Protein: CASSHAGSAEALF.

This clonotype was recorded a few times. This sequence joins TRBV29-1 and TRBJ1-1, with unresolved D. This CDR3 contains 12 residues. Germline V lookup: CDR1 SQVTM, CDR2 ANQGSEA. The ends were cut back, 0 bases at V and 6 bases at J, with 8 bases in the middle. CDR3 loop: CSVEDLSPEAFF. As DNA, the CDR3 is TGCAGCGTTGAAGATCTTAGCCCTGAAGCTTTCTTT. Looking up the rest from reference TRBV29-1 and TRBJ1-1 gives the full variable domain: SAVISQKPSRDICQRGTSLTIQCQVDSQVTMMFWYRQQPGQSLTLIATANQGSEATYESGFVIDKFPISRPNLTFSTLTVSNMSPEDSSIYLCSVEDLSPEAFFGQGTRLTVV.

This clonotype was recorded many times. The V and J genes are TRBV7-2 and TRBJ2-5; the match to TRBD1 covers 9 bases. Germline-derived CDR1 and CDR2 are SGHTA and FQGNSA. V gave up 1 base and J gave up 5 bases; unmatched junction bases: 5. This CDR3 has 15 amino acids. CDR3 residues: CASSLVGTGRETQYF. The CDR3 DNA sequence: TGTGCCAGCAGCTTAGTCGGGACAGGGCGGGAGACCCAGTACTTC.

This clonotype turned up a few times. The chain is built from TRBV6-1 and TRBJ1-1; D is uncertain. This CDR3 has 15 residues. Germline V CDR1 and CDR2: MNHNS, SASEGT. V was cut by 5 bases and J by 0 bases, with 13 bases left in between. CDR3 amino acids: CASSSDATLNTEAFF. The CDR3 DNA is TGTGCCAGCAGTTCAGACGCCACCTTGAACACTGAAGCTTTCTTT.

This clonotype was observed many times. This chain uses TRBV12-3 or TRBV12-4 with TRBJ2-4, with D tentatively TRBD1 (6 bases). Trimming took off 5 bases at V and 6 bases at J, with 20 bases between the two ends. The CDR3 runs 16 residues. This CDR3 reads CASSKGDLRFANIQYF. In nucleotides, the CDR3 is TGTGCCAGCAGTAAGGGGGACCTAAGGTTCGCAAACATTCAGTACTTC.

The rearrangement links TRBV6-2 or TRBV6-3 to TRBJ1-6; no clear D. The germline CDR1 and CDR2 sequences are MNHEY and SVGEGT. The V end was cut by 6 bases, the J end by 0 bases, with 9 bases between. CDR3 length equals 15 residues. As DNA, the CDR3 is TGTGCCAGCAGGCCCTTGGGCTCCTATAATTCACCCCTCCACTTT. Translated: CASRPLGSYNSPLHF.

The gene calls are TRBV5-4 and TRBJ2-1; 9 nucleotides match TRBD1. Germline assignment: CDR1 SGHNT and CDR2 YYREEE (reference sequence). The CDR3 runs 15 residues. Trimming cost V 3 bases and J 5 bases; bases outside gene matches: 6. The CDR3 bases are TGTGCCAGCAGCTCCGGGGGACAGGGACACAATGAGCAGTTCTTC. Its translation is CASSSGGQGHNEQFF. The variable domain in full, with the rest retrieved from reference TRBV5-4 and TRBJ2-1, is ETGVTQSPTHLIKTRGQQVTLRCSSQSGHNTVSWYQQALGQGPQFIFQYYREEENGRGNFPPRFSGLQFPNYSSELNVNALELDDSALYLCASSSGGQGHNEQFFGPGTRLTVL.

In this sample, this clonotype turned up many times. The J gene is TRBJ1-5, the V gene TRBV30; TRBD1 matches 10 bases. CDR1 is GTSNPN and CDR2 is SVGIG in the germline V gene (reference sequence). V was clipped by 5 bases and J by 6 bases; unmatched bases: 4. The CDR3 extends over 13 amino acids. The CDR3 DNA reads TGTGCCTGGGACAGGGGGCAGGGTCAGCCCCAGCATTTT. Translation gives CAWDRGQGQPQHF.

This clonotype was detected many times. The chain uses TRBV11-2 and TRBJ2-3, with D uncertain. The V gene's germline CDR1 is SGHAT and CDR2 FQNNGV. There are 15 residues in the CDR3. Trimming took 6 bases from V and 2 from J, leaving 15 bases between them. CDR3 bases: TGTGCCAGCAGTGACCCAGTAGGAATCACAGATACGCAGTATTTT. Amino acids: CASSDPVGITDTQYF. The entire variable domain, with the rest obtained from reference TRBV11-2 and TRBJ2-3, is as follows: EAGVAQSPRYKIIEKRQSVAFWCNPISGHATLYWYQQILGQGPKLLIQFQNNGVVDDSQLPKDRFSAERLKGVDSTLKIQPAKLEDSAVYLCASSDPVGITDTQYFGPGTRLTVL.

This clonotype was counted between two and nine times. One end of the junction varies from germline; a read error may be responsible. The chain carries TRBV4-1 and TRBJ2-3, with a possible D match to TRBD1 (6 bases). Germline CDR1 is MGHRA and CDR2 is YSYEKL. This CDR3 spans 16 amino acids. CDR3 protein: CASSQVPGESGDTQYF. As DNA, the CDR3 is TGTGCCAGCAGCCAAGTTCCAGGGGAGTCAGGAGATACGCAGTATTTT.

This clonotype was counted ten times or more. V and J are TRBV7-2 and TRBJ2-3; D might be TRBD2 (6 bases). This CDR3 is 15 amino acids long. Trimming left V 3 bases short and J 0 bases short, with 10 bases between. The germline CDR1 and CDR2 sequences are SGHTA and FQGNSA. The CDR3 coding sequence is TGTGCCAGCAGCTTGACCGGGACTAGCACAGATACGCAGTATTTT. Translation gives CASSLTGTSTDTQYF.

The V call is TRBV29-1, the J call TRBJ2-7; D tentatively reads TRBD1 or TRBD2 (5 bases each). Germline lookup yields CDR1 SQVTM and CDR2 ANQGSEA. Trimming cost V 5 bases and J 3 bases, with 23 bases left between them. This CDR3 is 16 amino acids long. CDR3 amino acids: CSVCWGRPPDYYEQYF. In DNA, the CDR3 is TGCAGCGTTTGTTGGGGCAGGCCACCAGACTACTACGAGCAGTACTTC.

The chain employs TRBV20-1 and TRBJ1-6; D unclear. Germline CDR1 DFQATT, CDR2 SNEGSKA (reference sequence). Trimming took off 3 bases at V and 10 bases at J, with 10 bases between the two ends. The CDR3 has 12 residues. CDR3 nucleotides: TGCAGTGCTAGCAATTCCTGCTCACCCCTCCACTTT. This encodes CSASNSCSPLHF.

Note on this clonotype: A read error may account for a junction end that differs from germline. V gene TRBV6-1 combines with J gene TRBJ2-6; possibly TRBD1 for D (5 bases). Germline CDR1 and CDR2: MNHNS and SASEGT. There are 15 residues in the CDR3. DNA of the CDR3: TGTGCCAGCAGACGACAGTTCTCTGCGGCCAACGTCCTGACTTTC. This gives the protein CASRRQFSAANVLTF.

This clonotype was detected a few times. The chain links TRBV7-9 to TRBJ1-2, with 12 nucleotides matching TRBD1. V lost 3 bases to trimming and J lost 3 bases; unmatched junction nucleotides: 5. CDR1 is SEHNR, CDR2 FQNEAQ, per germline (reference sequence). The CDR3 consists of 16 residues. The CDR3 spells CASSFRDRGQDYGYTF. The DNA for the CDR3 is TGTGCCAGCAGCTTTCGGGACAGGGGGCAAGACTATGGCTACACCTTC.

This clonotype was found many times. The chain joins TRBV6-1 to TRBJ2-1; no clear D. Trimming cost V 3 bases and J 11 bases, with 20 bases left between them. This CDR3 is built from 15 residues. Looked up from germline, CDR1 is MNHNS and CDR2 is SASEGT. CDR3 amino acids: CASSDLELWASKQFF. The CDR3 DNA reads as TGTGCCAGCAGTGACTTGGAGCTGTGGGCGTCCAAGCAGTTCTTC.

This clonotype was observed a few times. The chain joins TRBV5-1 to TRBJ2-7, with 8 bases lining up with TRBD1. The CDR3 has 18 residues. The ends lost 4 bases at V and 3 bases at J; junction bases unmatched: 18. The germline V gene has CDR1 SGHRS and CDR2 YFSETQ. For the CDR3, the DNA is TGCGCCAGCAGCCCCGAGGGAACAGGGGGTGCCGTTGGCTACGAGCAGTACTTC. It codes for CASSPEGTGGAVGYEQYF.